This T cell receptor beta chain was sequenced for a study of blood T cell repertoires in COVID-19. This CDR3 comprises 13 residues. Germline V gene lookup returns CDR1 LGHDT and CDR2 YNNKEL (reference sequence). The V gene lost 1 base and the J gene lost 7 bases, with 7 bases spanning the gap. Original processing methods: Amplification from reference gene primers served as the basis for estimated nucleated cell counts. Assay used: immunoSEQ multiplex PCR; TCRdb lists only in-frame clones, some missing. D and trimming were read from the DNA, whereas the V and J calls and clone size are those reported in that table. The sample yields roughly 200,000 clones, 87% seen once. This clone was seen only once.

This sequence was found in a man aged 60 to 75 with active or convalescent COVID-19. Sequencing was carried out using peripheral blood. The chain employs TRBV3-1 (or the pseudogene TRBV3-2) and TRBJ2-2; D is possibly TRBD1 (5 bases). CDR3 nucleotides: TGTGCCAGCAGCCAAGTGGGGCGCGGGGAGCTGTTTTTT. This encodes CASSQVGRGELFF.